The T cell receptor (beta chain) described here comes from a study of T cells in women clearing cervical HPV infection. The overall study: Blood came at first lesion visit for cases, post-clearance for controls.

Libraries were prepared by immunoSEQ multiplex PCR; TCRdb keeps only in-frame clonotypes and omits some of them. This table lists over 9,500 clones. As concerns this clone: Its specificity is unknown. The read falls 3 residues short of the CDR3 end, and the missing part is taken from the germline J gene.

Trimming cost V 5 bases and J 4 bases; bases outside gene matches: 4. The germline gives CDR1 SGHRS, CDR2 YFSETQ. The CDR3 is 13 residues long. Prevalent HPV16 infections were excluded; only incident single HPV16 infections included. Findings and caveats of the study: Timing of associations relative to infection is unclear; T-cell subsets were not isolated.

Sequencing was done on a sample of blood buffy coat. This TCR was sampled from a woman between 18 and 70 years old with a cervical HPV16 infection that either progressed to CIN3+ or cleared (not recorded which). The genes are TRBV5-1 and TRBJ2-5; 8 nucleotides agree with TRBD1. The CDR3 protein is CASRLDRVETQYF. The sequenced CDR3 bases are TGCGCCAGCAGGCTGGACAGGGTAGAGACC.